This TCR beta chain was captured by sequencing in a study of T cell repertoires in cytomegalovirus infection. The CDR3 spans 15 residues. Germline V gene data show CDR1 as DFQATT and CDR2 as SNEGSKA (reference sequence). With V trimmed by 3 bases and J by 5 bases, 8 bases remained unmatched. TCRdb independently ran MiXCR on the reads; one entry per CDR3 protein. The data contain hundreds of thousands of distinct CDR3 sequences, 8% to 10% of them seen just once; the ten biggest clones take up around 2.6%. The source is a human donor in good health (CMV status not recorded). Some clones in this sample may be carry-over from other donors' samples. The chain recombines TRBV20-1 with TRBJ2-5; 11 nucleotides align to TRBD2. The sample consisted of PBMCs. This chain's CDR3 is CSARRTSGRGETQYF. The CDR3 nucleotides are TGCAGTGCTAGGCGTACTAGCGGGAGAGGGGAGACCCAGTACTTC.